A single T cell receptor beta chain is shown here with its context. The antigen remains unidentified. This sample was taken from a study of siplizumab effects on memory and regulatory T cells. General observations from the study: Proliferating Tregs in siplizumab cultures were never verified as suppressive.

The V end was cut by 3 bases, the J end by 0 bases, with 15 bases between. The germline gives CDR1 MNHEY, CDR2 SMNVEV (reference sequence). The CDR3 spans 16 residues. Clones were sequenced by immunoSEQ multiplex PCR, and TCRdb holds only the in-frame ones, with some missing. The repertoire includes approximately 50,000 clones, over 90% of them detected once, and about 15% sits in the top ten. This TCR derives from a human donor in good health. Source material: CD8+ T cells sorted from blood. The chain recombines TRBV27 with TRBJ2-7, with D tentatively TRBD2 (6 bases). The CDR3 DNA reads TGTGCCAGCAGTTTTAGCACCGGGACTCTCTCCTACGAGCAGTACTTC. It specifies CASSFSTGTLSYEQYF.